Below, 16 T cell receptor beta chains from the same sample are listed, as sequenced in a study of shared clonotypes between healthy human individuals. CD45RO-negative CD8 cells positively selected for CCR7 made up the naive population, which excluded terminally differentiated effector memory CD45RA+ cells. Measured with immunoSEQ multiplex PCR; TCRdb has only the in-frame clones, and not every one. In the table there are hundreds of thousands of clones, about 96% of which are singletons. The material sequenced was naive CD8+ T cells sorted from blood. The receptors come from a woman in her twenties or thirties in good health.

V gene TRBV18 combines with J gene TRBJ2-7; TRBD1 aligns across 7 bases. The germline CDR1 and CDR2 sequences are KGHSH and LQKENI. This CDR3 is built from 15 residues. V dropped 3 bases and J dropped 2; count of bases not matched to a gene: 7. The CDR3 region is CASSPPNRGPYEQYF. For the CDR3, the DNA is TGTGCCAGCTCACCGCCGAACAGGGGACCCTACGAGCAGTACTTC.

The rearrangement links TRBV21-1 to TRBJ1-1; the D call in the table, TRBD1, was not verified against the DNA. TRBV21-1 is tagged as a pseudogene. The CDR3 runs 16 residues. CDR3 DNA: TGTGCCAGCAGGGCAGGTGGCGTTACTGAGAACACTGAAGCTTTCTTT. This sequence encodes CASRAGGVTENTEAFF.

This chain joins TRBV27 and TRBJ2-2, with D possibly being TRBD2 (6 bases). Trimming removed 3 bases at V and 2 bases at J, with 7 bases between. The CDR3 spans 14 residues. Germline V CDR1 and CDR2: MNHEY, SMNVEV (reference sequence). The CDR3 is CASSFGSNTGELFF. CDR3 nucleotide sequence: TGTGCCAGCAGTTTCGGGAGCAACACCGGGGAGCTGTTTTTT.

V and J are TRBV10-3 and TRBJ2-7; 7 bases agree with TRBD2. Trimming cost V 3 bases and J 2 bases; bases outside gene matches: 4. Per the germline V gene, CDR1 is ENHRY and CDR2 is SYGVKD. There are 14 residues in the CDR3. This chain's CDR3 is CAISEMAGAYEQYF. In nucleotides, the CDR3 is TGTGCCATCAGTGAAATGGCGGGAGCCTACGAGCAGTACTTC.

The chain has TRBV28 and TRBJ2-5; no firm D call. Germline-derived CDR1 and CDR2 are MDHEN and SYDVKM. V lost 2 bases and J lost 5, with 12 bases in between. This CDR3 is built from 14 residues. CDR3: CASSLGTAHETQYF. CDR3 in DNA: TGTGCCAGCAGTTTAGGCACAGCGCACGAGACCCAGTACTTC.

V usage is TRBV19 and J usage is TRBJ1-2; D not certain. The germline V and J ends were trimmed by 6 bases and 8 bases, with 10 bases remaining between them. The CDR3 has 11 amino acids. Germline CDR1 is LNHDA and CDR2 is SQIVND (reference sequence). CDR3 nucleotides: TGTGCCAGTAGAAGTATTAGAGGCTACACCTTC. It specifies CASRSIRGYTF.

In its sample, this clone was seen once. The V and J genes are TRBV5-1 and TRBJ2-1, with TRBD2 matching 7 bases. Unmatched junction bases numbered 22, after V lost 0 bases and J lost 4 bases. The germline V gene has CDR1 SGHRS and CDR2 YFSETQ. The CDR3 contains 21 residues. The CDR3 coding sequence is TGCGCCAGCAGCTTGGCGCCGCGGGAGATTTCCTTATACAAGGGGTACAATGAGCAGTTCTTC. Encoded protein: CASSLAPREISLYKGYNEQFF.

V is TRBV15 and J is TRBJ1-2; 7 positions match TRBD1. The junction had 12 bases not matched to a gene; V was cut back by 4 bases and J by 4 bases. The CDR3 sequence is 16 residues long. Per germline, CDR1 LNHNV and CDR2 YYDKDF (reference sequence). The CDR3 DNA reads TGTGCCACCAGCACCACCGACAGGGCCGGGGGCTATGGCTACACCTTC. Translation gives CATSTTDRAGGYGYTF.

This chain joins TRBV27 and TRBJ2-2; 7 positions match TRBD1. The germline gives CDR1 MNHEY, CDR2 SMNVEV (reference sequence). Trimming took 3 bases from V and 4 from J; bases not matched to a gene: 8. This CDR3 comprises 16 residues. The CDR3 sequence: CASSFMGDSFTGELFF. The DNA for the CDR3 is TGTGCCAGCAGTTTTATGGGGGACAGTTTCACCGGGGAGCTGTTTTTT.

The chain is built from TRBV4-1 and TRBJ1-6, with D unclear. The CDR3 contains 13 residues. Germline-derived CDR1 and CDR2 are MGHRA and YSYEKL. V dropped 1 base and J dropped 10 bases, with 8 bases sitting between them. The CDR3 DNA is TGCGCCAGCAGCCAAGTCGGGTTATCACCCCTCCACTTT. Protein product: CASSQVGLSPLHF.

The J gene is TRBJ1-2, the V gene TRBV28; 9 bases are shared with TRBD1. Per the germline V gene, CDR1 is MDHEN and CDR2 is SYDVKM. The V and J ends lost 4 bases and 8 bases, in that order; junction bases with no gene match: 17. This CDR3 has 17 residues. The CDR3 nucleotides are TGTGCCAGCAGTTCACTCGGTCCGGGACAGGGTGCCCGGGGCTACACCTTC. Translated: CASSSLGPGQGARGYTF.

The chain employs TRBV28 and TRBJ1-2; a weak D match, TRBD1 (5 bases). This CDR3 has 15 amino acids. Trimming removed 6 bases at V and 8 bases at J, with 22 bases between. Per the germline V gene, CDR1 is MDHEN and CDR2 is SYDVKM. In nucleotides, the CDR3 is TGTGCCAGCAGCCCAGAGGGACTCCACCCCGGAGGCTACACCTTC. It specifies CASSPEGLHPGGYTF.

V usage is TRBV27 and J usage is TRBJ2-7; 14 nucleotides line up with TRBD2. In germline, CDR1 is MNHEY, CDR2 SMNVEV (reference sequence). The CDR3 covers 15 residues. V gave up 5 bases and J gave up 6 bases; unmatched junction bases: 6. CDR3 sequence: CASSRGTSGRIEQYF. The DNA of the CDR3 is TGTGCCAGCAGTAGGGGGACTAGCGGGAGAATCGAGCAGTACTTC.

The chain joins TRBV14 to TRBJ2-7; D may correspond to TRBD1 or TRBD2 (5 bases each). Trimming took 4 bases from V and 2 from J, leaving 18 bases between them. This CDR3 is built from 16 residues. CDR1 is SGHDN, CDR2 FVKESK, per germline. The CDR3 nucleotides read TGTGCCAGCAGCCTCAGAAAGGGGAGTCCCCCCTACGAGCAGTACTTC. Residues: CASSLRKGSPPYEQYF.

V is TRBV7-9 and J is TRBJ2-5, with 8 bases identical to TRBD1. The V gene end was trimmed by 4 bases and the J gene end by 2 bases; junction bases not matched to a gene: 6. The CDR3 is 15 amino acids. CDR1 and CDR2 from the germline V gene are SEHNR and FQNEAQ (reference sequence). CDR3 region: CASSSWTGQQETQYF. The DNA for the CDR3 is TGTGCCAGCAGCTCCTGGACAGGGCAGCAAGAGACCCAGTACTTC.

The genes are TRBV2 and TRBJ1-1, with unresolved D. The length of the CDR3 is 13 residues. Germline V CDR1 and CDR2: SNHLY, FYNNEI. Trimming took 4 bases from V and 5 from J, leaving 11 bases between them. The CDR3 DNA sequence: TGTGCCAGCAGTGTTGAGGGAGGAACTGAAGCTTTCTTT. Encoded protein: CASSVEGGTEAFF. Together with reference TRBV2 and TRBJ1-1, the CDR3 gives the full variable domain: EPEVTQTPSHQVTQMGQEVILRCVPISNHLYFYWYRQILGQKVEFLVSFYNNEISEKSEIFDDQFSVERPDGSNFTLKIRSTKLEDSAMYFCASSVEGGTEAFFGQGTRLTVV.